The 17 T cell receptor beta chains given below trace back to one sample, sequenced in a study of memory CD4+ T cells and cytomegalovirus serostatus. The sort gate was single viable CD3+CD4+CD8-CD45RO+ cells for memory CD4+ T cells. Some clones are missing from TCRdb's copy, which holds only in-frame ones; the method was immunoSEQ multiplex PCR. The table has about 56,000 clones, over 70% seen once. The material sequenced was memory CD4+ T cells from blood. Every receptor here comes from an adult in good health and CMV-seropositive.

This clone was recorded once. V gene TRBV6-1 combines with J gene TRBJ2-7; 12 positions match TRBD1. The CDR3 has 15 amino acids. V shed 4 bases and J 4 bases; nucleotides not matched to a gene: 5. Per the germline V gene, CDR1 is MNHNS and CDR2 is SASEGT. In nucleotides, the CDR3 is TGTGCCAGCAGTGTAGGGACAGGGGGCTTGTACGAGCAGTACGTC. The encoded protein is CASSVGTGGLYEQYV.

In this sample, this clone turned up a few times. This rearrangement joins TRBV7-2 to TRBJ1-3; D gene ambiguous. Germline lookup yields CDR1 SGHTA and CDR2 FQGNSA. The CDR3 loop spans 14 amino acids. Trimming pared 11 bases from V and 1 base from J, leaving 15 bases between. This chain's CDR3 is CASQFPGSGNTIYF. CDR3 coding DNA: TGTGCCTCCCAGTTCCCTGGATCTGGAAACACCATATATTTT.

This clone occurred a few times. The chain recombines TRBV28 with TRBJ2-7; possibly TRBD2 for D (5 bases). V was clipped by 11 bases and J by 3 bases, with 8 bases between them. The germline V gene has CDR1 MDHEN and CDR2 SYDVKM. This CDR3 is built from 10 residues. DNA for the CDR3: TGTGCCGCCGGAGGCTACGAGCAGTACTTC. Amino acid sequence: CAAGGYEQYF.

J is TRBJ2-7 and V is TRBV19; 8 bases align to TRBD1. The CDR3 runs 16 residues. Germline loops: CDR1 LNHDA, CDR2 SQIVND (reference sequence). With 5 bases clipped from V and 3 bases from J, the junction kept 12 bases outside the gene matches. CDR3 region: CASSPRLGQAHYEQYF. The CDR3 DNA reads TGTGCCAGTAGTCCGAGATTGGGACAGGCCCACTACGAGCAGTACTTC.

The chain joins TRBV14 to TRBJ1-2; D is unresolved. Germline CDR1 reads SGHDN; CDR2 reads FVKESK. Trimming shortened V by 0 bases and J by 4 bases, and 12 bases separated the two germline ends. The CDR3 consists of 15 residues. The CDR3 protein is CASSQEPVRAYGYTF. The CDR3 region has the DNA TGTGCCAGCAGCCAAGAACCGGTCCGGGCCTATGGCTACACCTTC.

The count of this clone is one. J is TRBJ2-5 and V is TRBV30; D ambiguous. Trimming cost V 5 bases and J 4 bases, with 8 bases left between them. This CDR3 spans 11 amino acids. Germline assignment: CDR1 GTSNPN and CDR2 SVGIG (reference sequence). CDR3 protein: CAWGPSETQYF. CDR3 coding DNA: TGTGCCTGGGGTCCATCAGAGACCCAGTACTTC.

This clone showed up just a few times. The rearrangement uses TRBV11-1 and TRBJ2-7; no reliable D call. The CDR3 sequence is 12 residues long. Germline V CDR1 and CDR2: SGHAT, FQDESV (reference sequence). The V gene lost 4 bases and the J gene lost 2 bases, with 6 bases spanning the gap. CDR3: CASSSLPYEQYF. The CDR3 DNA sequence: TGTGCCAGCAGCTCCTTACCCTACGAGCAGTACTTC.

This chain connects TRBV5-5 to TRBJ1-1, with D unclear. V lost 9 bases, J lost 4 bases, and 7 bases lay in between. The V gene's germline CDR1 is SGHKS and CDR2 YYEKEE (reference sequence). This CDR3 region has 10 residues. The CDR3 loop reads CANAVTEAFF. For the CDR3, the DNA is TGTGCCAACGCTGTCACTGAAGCTTTCTTT.

The chain uses TRBV7-2 and TRBJ1-4; the match to TRBD1 covers 10 bases. The germline V gene has CDR1 SGHTA and CDR2 FQGNSA. Losses at the gene ends were 3 bases for V and 13 bases for J; bases not matched to a gene: 17. The CDR3 length is 17 residues. The CDR3 DNA sequence: TGTGCCAGCAGCTTGACGAATACCGGGACAGGGGAGTCCGGACTGTTTTTT. It is translated as CASSLTNTGTGESGLFF. Complete variable domain (other parts from reference TRBV7-2 and TRBJ1-4): GAGVSQSPSNKVTEKGKDVELRCDPISGHTALYWYRQSLGQGLEFLIYFQGNSAPDKSGLPSDRFSAERTGGSVSTLTIQRTQQEDSAVYLCASSLTNTGTGESGLFFGSGTQLSVL.

The V and J genes are TRBV28 and TRBJ2-3; maybe TRBD2 (5 bases). V was pared by 6 bases and J by 5 bases, with 12 bases between. Germline CDR1 and CDR2: MDHEN and SYDVKM. This CDR3 has 13 residues. The CDR3 is CASREAAVDTQYF. DNA of the CDR3: TGTGCCAGCAGGGAGGCAGCTGTAGATACGCAGTATTTT.

The chain has TRBV11-3 and TRBJ2-5, with D possibly TRBD1 on 7 matching bases. V lost 2 bases, J lost 5 bases, and 18 bases lay in between. The CDR3 loop spans 16 amino acids. Germline CDR1 is SGHNT and CDR2 is YENEEA. For the CDR3, the DNA is TGTGCCAGCAGCTTAACTTTGACAGGGAGGACGGAGACCCAGTACTTC. This translates into CASSLTLTGRTETQYF.

V gene TRBV27 combines with J gene TRBJ2-5; D might be TRBD1 (5 bases). The CDR3 consists of 14 residues. Germline lookup yields CDR1 MNHEY and CDR2 SMNVEV (reference sequence). V was shortened by 6 bases and J by 3 bases, with 14 bases between the two germline ends. The CDR3 DNA reads TGTGCCAGCAGCCCAATAGGACAAGAAGAGACCCAGTACTTC. Its translation: CASSPIGQEETQYF.

This clone has just a few counts. The chain recombines TRBV5-1 with TRBJ1-2; tentative D call: TRBD1 (6 bases). CDR3 length equals 16 residues. Germline values: CDR1 SGHRS, CDR2 YFSETQ. V shed 4 bases and J shed 0 bases, with 16 bases lying between them. For the CDR3, the DNA is TGCGCCAGCAGCCCGGGGACATCCAGCCCTAACTATGGCTACACCTTC. Encoded protein: CASSPGTSSPNYGYTF.

V gene TRBV9 combines with J gene TRBJ1-2, with a tentative D call TRBD1 (6 bases). Germline lookup yields CDR1 SGDLS and CDR2 YYNGEE. This CDR3 spans 13 amino acids. The germline V and J ends were trimmed by 3 bases and 4 bases, with 10 bases remaining between them. CDR3 sequence: CASSATGLYGYTF. In DNA, the CDR3 is TGTGCCAGCAGCGCGACAGGACTCTATGGCTACACCTTC. Complete variable domain (other parts from reference TRBV9 and TRBJ1-2): DSGVTQTPKHLITATGQRVTLRCSPRSGDLSVYWYQQSLDQGLQFLIQYYNGEERAKGNILERFSAQQFPDLHSELNLSSLELGDSALYFCASSATGLYGYTFGSGTRLTVV.

CDR3 DNA sequence: TGCAGTGCTATACAGGATTCAACGCAGTATTTT. Translated: CSAIQDSTQYF. The chain combines TRBV20-1 with TRBJ2-3, with a tentative D call TRBD1 (5 bases). Germline V gives CDR1 DFQATT, CDR2 SNEGSKA (reference sequence). The V end was cut by 4 bases, the J end by 9 bases, with 11 bases between. The CDR3 runs to 11 residues.

The genes are TRBV21-1 and TRBJ2-1; TRBD1, the table's D call, lacks a check against the DNA. TRBV21-1 is a pseudogene. There are 16 residues in the CDR3. CDR3 in amino acids: CASSKDLQNSPNEQFF. CDR3 nucleotide sequence: TGTGCCAGCAGCAAAGACCTACAGAATTCCCCAAATGAGCAGTTCTTC.

CDR3 sequence: CASSFDPGQFKIAKNIQYF. The CDR3 DNA reads TGTGCCAGCAGTTTTGACCCTGGTCAATTCAAGATAGCCAAAAACATTCAGTACTTC. This chain joins TRBV28 and TRBJ2-4; D remains ambiguous. CDR1 MDHEN and CDR2 SYDVKM come from the germline V gene. V was trimmed by 3 bases and J by 0 bases, leaving 21 bases between them. The CDR3 length is 19 residues.